This record looks at one T cell receptor beta chain sequence and its context. This clone has a handful of counts. There is no known antigen for this receptor. No much larger clone is present one base from it, and per-base qualities are unavailable. The data are from a study of shared clonotypes between healthy human individuals (dated by TCRdb to the early 2020s). For the wider study: Three men and a couple of women, aged 18 to 49 years, made up the cohort. For each donor, three plates each were used for CD4 naive and CD4 memory, two plates were used for CD8 naive, and one plate was used for CD8 memory. To estimate repertoire size and how much clonotypes are shared between individuals, the study performed deep sequencing of blood TCR repertoires from about five healthy adults. To increase sequencing depth and limit assay-specific biases, different laboratories used diverse techniques to prepare libraries and sequence TCR repertoires. Each donor's leukapheresis produced roughly between roughly 0.85 and 10 billion PBMCs.

Beyond this particular receptor, the publication reports: When a handful of donors were compared, the shared fraction of clonotypes was about 5% for naive CD4, around 4% for naive CD8, roughly 2.3% for memory CD4, and 0.4% for memory CD8. Compared with non-shared clonotypes, clonotypes shared by all four sorted-subset donors had higher generation probabilities. The small number of donors limited the genetic and exposure-history diversity represented. Sampling was limited to blood, and TCR repertoires in tissue likely differ from TCR repertoires in blood. Estimated clonotype richness was generally larger for naive than for memory subsets. Based on pairwise subsampling, the degree of clonotype sharing among donors was expected to be affected by sequencing depth. Even with the large sequencing depth, rarefaction of the sorted-subset datasets indicated that sequencing was incomplete.

CD8 naive samples consisted of CD45RO-negative cells that were positively selected for CCR7, yielding a CD45RA+CCR7+ population without TemRA cells. Donors were healthy HIV-negative adults with no recently reported acute infections or vaccinations. Every donor was a Caucasian adult living in Nashville, Tennessee, USA. Blood was obtained by leukapheresis, after which PBMCs were separated by Ficoll-Histopaque density gradient centrifugation and cryopreserved in liquid nitrogen vapor phase. Analytical flow cytometry was used to check the purity and quantity of each magnetically sorted T cell population. From each sorted fraction, genomic DNA was isolated and quantified by UV absorbance on a Nanodrop 2000c. TCR CDR3 regions were amplified from genomic DNA by multiplex PCR using the deep immunoSEQ assay. Extracted genomic DNA from each cell subset was spread evenly across all wells of several immunoSEQ 96-well plates, with each plate serving as a replicate. For sorted subsets, each replicate PCR was loaded with roughly 200 ng genomic DNA, equivalent to 30,000 or so T cell genomes. Purified libraries were quantified with a Qubit 3.0 fluorometer, sized on a Bioanalyzer 2100, and re-quantified with the KAPA Library Quantification kit. Every immunoSEQ 96-well plate was sequenced on a dedicated single-read 150-cycle Illumina NextSeq 550 flow cell. The study's processing was this. Because only junctional sequences without quality scores were contained in the immunoSEQ output, filtering matching that applied to full-length reads could not be performed. Sequences were annotated with PyIR, a Python wrapper for IgBLAST v1.9, using IMGT germline references to assign V/J genes and CDR3. Reads were removed for weak V/J assignments (E-value above 1e-6), missing CDR3, stop codons, out-of-frame junctions, or ambiguous translated residues. V3J clonotypes were defined by identical inferred V gene, J gene, and CDR3 amino acid sequence. The percentage overlap between two repertoires was calculated by dividing the number of shared unique clonotypes by the size of the smaller repertoire. Repertoire richness was assessed with RTK rarefaction, the Chao1 estimator, and Recon v2.1 estimates of unobserved clonotypes. Generation probabilities were computed with OLGA for all TCRbeta clonotypes obtained by the gDNA method from a few donors. TCRdb's version of the immuneACCESS table is confined to in-frame rearrangements and falls short of the full clone set. An unresolved V gene accounts for under half of the shortfall where checked; the remainder is of unknown origin. V and J calls and clone size follow that table, whereas D and trimming were derived from the DNA. The sample contains around 650,000 clones, roughly 95% of them found a single time. 0.11% of the sample comes from the top ten.

The CDR3 measures 20 amino acids from cysteine to phenylalanine. The entry retains the CDR3 DNA only, 60 bases that are in frame from base 1. Germline trimming: 2 bases from V, 2 bases from J; junction bases outside gene matches: 16. CDR1 and CDR2 are read off the germline V gene as MNHNS and SASEGT. Sequencing was performed on naive CD8+ T cells sorted from blood. Read against the paper, the sample's cell subset or site label means: CD45RA+CCR7+. The source is a woman aged 25 to 39 in good health. The chain uses TRBV6-1 and TRBJ2-7, with 12 middle bases fitting TRBD2. The nucleotides read TGTGCCAGCAGTGAATCGGGCCTAGCGGGAGGGTTCCGATTGCCCTACGAGCAGTACTTC. This codes for CASSESGLAGGFRLPYEQYF.